These 20 T cell receptor beta chains were sequenced from one sample in a study of identical twins. Using its own MiXCR run on the 5' RACE reads, TCRdb lists one record per CDR3 protein. The repertoire holds approximately 1.8 million distinct CDR3 sequences, with less than 40% as singletons. Input material: cord blood. Receptors originate from a newborn girl in good health.

The CDR3 nucleotides are TGTGCCAGCAAGGCCGGGACGGTACCAATTGGCTACACCTTC. As protein: CASKAGTVPIGYTF. The V and J genes are TRBV28 and TRBJ1-2; perhaps TRBD1 as D (5 bases). Germline V gene lookup returns CDR1 MDHEN and CDR2 SYDVKM. This CDR3 contains 14 residues. Trimming stripped 7 bases from V and 7 bases from J, with 19 bases between.

As regards this clonotype: A single base separates this from a much larger clone, so it may be a read error. The rearrangement joins TRBV10-3 to TRBJ1-2, with a weak D call TRBD1 (6 bases). CDR1 is ENHRY and CDR2 is SYGVKD in the germline V gene. This CDR3 comprises 14 residues. As DNA, the CDR3 is TGTGCCATCAGTCCGGGGGCTCTAAACTATGGCCACACCTTC. It codes for CAISPGALNYGHTF.

The V and J genes are TRBV20-1 and TRBJ1-5; D gene uncertain. CDR1 and CDR2 from the germline V gene are DFQATT and SNEGSKA (reference sequence). V lost 1 base and J 0 bases, leaving 10 bases between the germline ends. The CDR3 sequence is 15 residues long. Written as DNA, the CDR3 is TGCAGTGCTAGAGGTAGCATTCATAGCAATCAGCCCCAGCATTTT. It translates to CSARGSIHSNQPQHF.

Turning to this clonotype: It may be a read error: a sequence one base away is much more abundant. The V gene is TRBV5-1, the J gene TRBJ2-3; perhaps TRBD2 as D (6 bases). Per the germline V gene, CDR1 is SGHRS and CDR2 is YFSETQ. Trimming stripped 0 bases from V and 0 bases from J, with 11 bases between. The CDR3 spans 16 residues. DNA of the CDR3: TGCGCCAGCAGCTTGGTCCCGGGAGCTAGCACAGATACGCAGTATTTT. Protein product: CASSLVPGASTDTQYF.

This rearrangement joins TRBV3-1 to TRBJ2-7; D gene ambiguous. The CDR3 sequence is 15 residues long. CDR1 and CDR2 from the germline V gene are LGHDT and YNNKEL (reference sequence). The V end lost 0 bases, the J end lost 7 bases, and 16 bases lay between the germline ends. The CDR3 coding sequence is TGTGCCAGCAGCCAAGACACACAGCCCTACAATGAGCAGTACTTC. Translation gives CASSQDTQPYNEQYF.

This clonotype was counted between two and nine times. This sequence joins TRBV28 and TRBJ2-5; 7 nucleotides match TRBD1. CDR1 MDHEN and CDR2 SYDVKM come from the germline V gene. This CDR3 has 14 amino acids. V lost 2 bases to trimming and J lost 5 bases; unmatched junction nucleotides: 5. CDR3 protein: CASSLTGVAETQYF. CDR3 coding DNA: TGTGCCAGCAGTTTAACAGGGGTGGCGGAGACCCAGTACTTC.

The chain couples TRBV25-1 to TRBJ2-1; 11 nucleotides line up with TRBD2. J lost 2 bases, V lost 2 bases, and 2 bases had no gene match. Germline assignment: CDR1 MGHDK and CDR2 SYGVNS. The CDR3 has 16 amino acids. CDR3 nucleotides: TGTGCCAGCAGTGAAACTAGCGGGAGCCCCTACAATGAGCAGTTCTTC. Encoded protein: CASSETSGSPYNEQFF.

In its sample, this clonotype was seen many times. V usage is TRBV20-1 and J usage is TRBJ2-1; 9 bases map to TRBD2. Germline loops: CDR1 DFQATT, CDR2 SNEGSKA (reference sequence). Trimming cost V 5 bases and J 1 base; bases outside gene matches: 0. CDR3 length: 13 residues. The chain's CDR3 is CSAAGGSYNEQFF. The CDR3 bases are TGCAGTGCTGCGGGGGGGTCCTACAATGAGCAGTTCTTC.

Regarding this clonotype: With a much larger clone just one base away, this may be a read error. The chain carries TRBV7-8 and TRBJ2-1; D call uncertain. The J call could be wrong; TRBJ2-7 is a better fit for the DNA end. The CDR3 sequence is 15 residues long. The germline V gene encodes CDR1 SGHVS and CDR2 FQNEAQ. CDR3 in DNA: TGTGCCAGCAGCTTAGTAGGGCAACCCTACAATGAGCAGTACTTC. Its protein product is CASSLVGQPYNEQYF.

The V and J genes are TRBV20-1 and TRBJ2-3, with a weak D call TRBD1 (6 bases). This CDR3 is 15 amino acids long. Germline loops: CDR1 DFQATT, CDR2 SNEGSKA (reference sequence). V gave up 6 bases and J gave up 5 bases, with 21 bases separating them. The CDR3 bases are TGCAGTGCCAGTGGCGACAGGTCGTTCCGAGATACGCAGTATTTT. It translates to CSASGDRSFRDTQYF.

The chain uses TRBV7-2 and TRBJ1-5; 9 nucleotides agree with TRBD1. V was pared by 4 bases and J by 0 bases, with 16 bases of the junction left unmatched. The CDR3 extends over 20 amino acids. Germline V CDR1 and CDR2: SGHTA, FQGNSA. CDR3 nucleotides: TGTGCCAGCAGCTCAGAGGTCTTAACAGGGGGCCGGTATAGCAATCAGCCCCAGCATTTT. Translating it yields CASSSEVLTGGRYSNQPQHF.

V gene TRBV20-1 combines with J gene TRBJ1-1; no clear D. This CDR3 contains 13 residues. Germline-derived CDR1 and CDR2 are DFQATT and SNEGSKA (reference sequence). The V gene lost 5 bases and the J gene lost 3 bases, with 13 bases spanning the gap. CDR3 amino acids: CSAPIIRYTEAFF. The CDR3 bases are TGCAGTGCTCCCATCATCAGATACACTGAAGCTTTCTTT.

The rearrangement joins TRBV4-2 to TRBJ2-3; D possibly corresponds to TRBD2 (7 bases). With 1 base removed from V and 4 bases from J, the gap between germline ends came to 21 bases. CDR1 and CDR2 from the germline V gene are LGHNA and YNFKEQ. This CDR3 has 18 residues. The CDR3 DNA is TGTGCCAGCAGCCAAGTTCGCGGGGGCCTCCACCGGGCAGATACGCAGTATTTT. This sequence encodes CASSQVRGGLHRADTQYF.

The chain has TRBV12-3 or TRBV12-4 and TRBJ1-5, with D tentatively TRBD1 (6 bases). This CDR3 spans 13 amino acids. Trimming left V 5 bases short and J 10 bases short, with 15 bases between. The DNA of the CDR3 is TGTGCCAGCAGTCCAGGGGAGGGAAGTCCCCAGCATTTT. Translating it yields CASSPGEGSPQHF.

This clonotype appeared many times. The chain carries TRBV7-2 and TRBJ2-7; D unclear. Trimming shortened V by 2 bases and J by 0 bases, and 5 bases separated the two germline ends. Germline values: CDR1 SGHTA, CDR2 FQGNSA. The CDR3 covers 13 residues. CDR3 bases: TGTGCCAGCAGCTTACAGGACTCCTACGAGCAGTACTTC. It codes for CASSLQDSYEQYF.

The chain couples TRBV6-5 to TRBJ2-2; the D is unclear. The CDR3 has 13 residues. The ends were cut back, 3 bases at V and 8 bases at J, with 10 bases in the middle. The germline V gene encodes CDR1 MNHEY and CDR2 SVGAGI. CDR3 amino acids: CASSYQTYGELFF. CDR3 nucleotides: TGTGCCAGCAGTTATCAAACTTATGGGGAGCTGTTTTTT.

CDR3 sequence (DNA): TGTGCCAGCAGTCCCGGCGGAGGGGGACGAACTGAAGCTTTCTTT. Translating gives CASSPGGGGRTEAFF. The V gene is TRBV2, the J gene TRBJ1-1; D is perhaps TRBD1 (6 bases). This CDR3 is 15 amino acids long. Germline CDR1 SNHLY, CDR2 FYNNEI. The V end was cut by 5 bases, the J end by 5 bases, with 18 bases between.

The rearrangement links TRBV6-2 or TRBV6-3 to TRBJ2-2; the match to TRBD2 covers 8 bases. After removal of 2 bases from V and 1 base from J, the junction contained 0 bases not matched to a gene. CDR3 length equals 15 residues. Germline lookup yields CDR1 MNHEY and CDR2 SVGEGT. The CDR3 sequence is CASSYTSGNTGELFF. The CDR3 DNA reads TGTGCCAGCAGTTACACTAGCGGGAACACCGGGGAGCTGTTTTTT.

There are many counts of this clonotype. The chain links TRBV10-1 to TRBJ2-3; D call uncertain. CDR3 length: 14 residues. V gave up 4 bases and J gave up 1 base, with 9 bases separating them. Germline-derived CDR1 and CDR2 are WNHNN and SYGVQD (reference sequence). CDR3 nucleotides: TGCGCCAGCAGTGGGGCGACTCGCACAGATACGCAGTATTTT. Translated, it gives CASSGATRTDTQYF.

J is TRBJ2-7 and V is TRBV10-3, with a tentative D call TRBD1 (6 bases). This CDR3 is built from 14 residues. CDR1 and CDR2 (germline): ENHRY, SYGVKD. V lost 4 bases, J lost 2 bases, and 12 bases lay in between. CDR3 nucleotides: TGTGCCATCAGTGGGGCGGACAGAGCCTACGAGCAGTACTTC. It codes for CAISGADRAYEQYF.